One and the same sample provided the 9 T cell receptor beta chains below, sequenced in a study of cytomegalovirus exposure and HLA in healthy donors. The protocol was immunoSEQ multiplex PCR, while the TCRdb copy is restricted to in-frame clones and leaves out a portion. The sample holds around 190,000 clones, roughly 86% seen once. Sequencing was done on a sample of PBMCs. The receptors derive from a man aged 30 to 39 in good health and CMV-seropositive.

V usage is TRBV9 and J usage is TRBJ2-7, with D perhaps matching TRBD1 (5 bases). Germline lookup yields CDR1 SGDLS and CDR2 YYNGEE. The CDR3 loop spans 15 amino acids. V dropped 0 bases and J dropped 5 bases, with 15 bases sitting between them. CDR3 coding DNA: TGTGCCAGCAGCGTAGCCGGCTTAGGGGTGGACGAGCAGTACTTC. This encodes CASSVAGLGVDEQYF.

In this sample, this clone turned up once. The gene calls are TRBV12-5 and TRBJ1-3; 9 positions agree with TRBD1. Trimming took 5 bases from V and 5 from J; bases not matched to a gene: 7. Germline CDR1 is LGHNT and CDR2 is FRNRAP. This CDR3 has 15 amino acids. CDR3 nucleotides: TGTGCTAGTGGTGCGGGACAGGGCTATCGAAACACCATATATTTT. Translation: CASGAGQGYRNTIYF.

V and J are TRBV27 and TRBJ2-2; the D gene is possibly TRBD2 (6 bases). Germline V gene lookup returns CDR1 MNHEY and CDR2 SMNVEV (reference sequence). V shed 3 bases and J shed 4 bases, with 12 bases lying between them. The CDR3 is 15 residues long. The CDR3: CASSFETSGTGELFF. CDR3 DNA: TGTGCCAGCAGTTTCGAGACTAGTGGCACCGGGGAGCTGTTTTTT.

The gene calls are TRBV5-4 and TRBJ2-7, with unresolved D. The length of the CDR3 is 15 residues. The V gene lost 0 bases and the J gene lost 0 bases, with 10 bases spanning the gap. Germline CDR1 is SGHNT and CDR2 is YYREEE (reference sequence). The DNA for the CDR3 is TGTGCCAGCAGCTTGGGGGCAGGTCCCTCCTACGAGCAGTACTTC. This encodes CASSLGAGPSYEQYF.

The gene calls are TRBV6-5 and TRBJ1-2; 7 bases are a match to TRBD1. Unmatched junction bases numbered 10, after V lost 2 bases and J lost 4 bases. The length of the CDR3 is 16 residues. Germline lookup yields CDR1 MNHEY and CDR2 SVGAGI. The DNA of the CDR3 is TGTGCCAGCAGTTACAGCGTCGGACAGGATTCCTATGGCTACACCTTC. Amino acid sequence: CASSYSVGQDSYGYTF.

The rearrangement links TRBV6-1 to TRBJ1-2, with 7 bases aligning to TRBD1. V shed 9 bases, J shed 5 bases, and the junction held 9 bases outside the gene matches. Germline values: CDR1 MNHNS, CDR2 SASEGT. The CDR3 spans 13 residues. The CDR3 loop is CASGQAYSYGYTF. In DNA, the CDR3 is TGTGCCAGTGGACAGGCTTATTCTTATGGCTACACCTTC.

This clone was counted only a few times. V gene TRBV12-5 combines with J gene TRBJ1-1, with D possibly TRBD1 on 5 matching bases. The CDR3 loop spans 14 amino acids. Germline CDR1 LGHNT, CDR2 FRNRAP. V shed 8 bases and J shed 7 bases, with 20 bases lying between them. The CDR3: CASSRLSGGSEAFF. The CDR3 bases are TGTGCTAGTAGCCGGTTGAGCGGGGGGAGTGAAGCTTTCTTT.

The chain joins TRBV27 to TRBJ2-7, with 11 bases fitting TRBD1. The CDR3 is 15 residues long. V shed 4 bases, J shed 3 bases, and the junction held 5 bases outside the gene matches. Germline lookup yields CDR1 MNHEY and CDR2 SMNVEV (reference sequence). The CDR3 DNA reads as TGTGCCAGCAGTTCCCGGGACAGGGGGGGCTACGAGCAGTACTTC. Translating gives CASSSRDRGGYEQYF.

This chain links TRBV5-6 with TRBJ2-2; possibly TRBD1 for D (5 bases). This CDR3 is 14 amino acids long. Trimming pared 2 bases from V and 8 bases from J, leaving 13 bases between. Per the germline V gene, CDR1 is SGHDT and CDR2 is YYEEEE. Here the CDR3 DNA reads TGTGCCAGCAGCTTACAGGCGCGGCTAGGGGAGCTGTTTTTT. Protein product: CASSLQARLGELFF.